Each of the 31 T cell receptor beta chains below was sequenced from the same sample in a study of T-cell reconstitution after alpha-beta-depleted transplantation in children. Unique molecular identifiers were incorporated during preparation of the TCRbeta library. Each CDR3 protein gets one entry after TCRdb re-called the PCR reads with MiXCR. The table has some 220,000 distinct CDR3 sequences, about 9.5% seen once; the top ten hold about 6%. Specimen: PBMCs from the stem cell graft donor, collected from the stem cell graft. The receptors were sampled from a human donor who donated a stem cell graft to a child with acute lymphoblastic leukemia.

The table lists this clonotype with many counts. The gene calls are TRBV5-1 and TRBJ1-6, with D unclear. Deletions cut 8 bases from V and 10 bases from J, with 19 bases between. The CDR3 runs 14 residues. Germline lookup yields CDR1 SGHRS and CDR2 YFSETQ. The CDR3 spells CASNSDGFGSPLHF. DNA for the CDR3: TGCGCCAGTAACAGCGATGGGTTTGGATCACCCCTCCACTTT. The full variable domain, with the rest looked up from reference TRBV5-1 and TRBJ1-6, is KAGVTQTPRYLIKTRGQQVTLSCSPISGHRSVSWYQQTPGQGLQFLFEYFSETQRNKGNFPGRFSGRQFSNSRSEMNVSTLELGDSALYLCASNSDGFGSPLHFGNGTRLTVT.

This clonotype has just a few counts. The V and J genes are TRBV19 and TRBJ2-2; D is possibly TRBD1 (6 bases). Germline CDR1 is LNHDA and CDR2 is SQIVND (reference sequence). This CDR3 comprises 15 residues. V was trimmed by 9 bases and J by 6 bases, leaving 20 bases between them. DNA for the CDR3: TGTGCCAGAAAGCCCTCAGGGGCTGAGGCCGGGGAGCTGTTTTTT. Its protein product is CARKPSGAEAGELFF.

The chain joins TRBV11-2 to TRBJ1-1; D is possibly TRBD1 (6 bases). Trimming pared 4 bases from V and 0 bases from J, leaving 12 bases between. Germline CDR1 is SGHAT and CDR2 is FQNNGV. This CDR3 has 15 residues. The CDR3 nucleotides read TGTGCCAGCAGCTCGTACAGGGACCTGAACACTGAAGCTTTCTTT. Its translation is CASSSYRDLNTEAFF.

On this clonotype itself: A read error may be the cause here, since a much bigger clone is one base away. The chain uses TRBV6-6 and TRBJ1-1, with D hard to call. From germline, CDR1 is MNHNY and CDR2 SVGAGI (reference sequence). The CDR3 has 11 amino acids. Trimming cost V 5 bases and J 0 bases, with 1 base left between them. Written as DNA, the CDR3 is TGTGCCAGCAGTATGAACACTGAAGCTTTCTTT. Its protein is CASSMNTEAFF.

This clonotype was observed many times. The chain couples TRBV7-2 to TRBJ2-3, with 7 bases fitting TRBD2. This CDR3 region has 18 residues. The V and J ends lost 0 bases and 6 bases, in that order; junction bases with no gene match: 15. Germline CDR1 SGHTA, CDR2 FQGNSA. This chain's CDR3 is CASSLAALSGGSGDTQYF. The CDR3 DNA sequence: TGTGCCAGCAGCTTAGCTGCCCTCTCCGGGGGGTCAGGTGATACGCAGTATTTT.

This clonotype was detected only a few times. V gene TRBV20-1 combines with J gene TRBJ2-5, with 15 positions matching TRBD2. V shed 0 bases, J shed 5 bases, and the junction held 10 bases outside the gene matches. The CDR3 consists of 18 residues. From germline, CDR1 is DFQATT and CDR2 SNEGSKA (reference sequence). This CDR3 reads CSARDGGLAGGGSETQYF. DNA of the CDR3: TGCAGTGCTAGAGATGGGGGACTAGCGGGGGGAGGATCCGAGACCCAGTACTTC.

This clonotype has a count of ten or more. V and J are TRBV29-1 and TRBJ2-7; either TRBD1 or TRBD2 may fit D (6 bases each). V was trimmed by 6 bases and J by 0 bases, leaving 15 bases between them. From germline, CDR1 is SQVTM and CDR2 ANQGSEA. The CDR3 loop spans 14 amino acids. DNA of the CDR3: TGCAGCGTCATAAGGGGGGTCGCCTCCTACGAGCAGTACTTC. Protein product: CSVIRGVASYEQYF.

This rearrangement joins TRBV27 to TRBJ1-2; 8 positions match TRBD1. The junction had 10 bases not matched to a gene; V was cut back by 6 bases and J by 4 bases. The CDR3 spans 15 residues. Germline V lookup: CDR1 MNHEY, CDR2 SMNVEV (reference sequence). DNA of the CDR3: TGTGCCAGCAGCTCAGGGGGCACCAGTCCCTATGGCTACACCTTC. Its translation is CASSSGGTSPYGYTF.

There are many counts of this clonotype. The V and J genes are TRBV12-3 or TRBV12-4 and TRBJ1-4; TRBD1 matches at 11 bases. After removal of 5 bases from V and 16 bases from J, the junction contained 3 bases not matched to a gene. The CDR3 spans 11 residues. The CDR3 nucleotides are TGTGCCAGCAGTGCGGGACAGGGGGAGTTTTTT. Translated, it gives CASSAGQGEFF.

The V and J genes are TRBV12-3 or TRBV12-4 and TRBJ1-6; D is unresolved. This CDR3 contains 14 residues. Trimming cost V 6 bases and J 5 bases, with 11 bases left between them. The CDR3 protein is CASRFDMDNSPLHF. CDR3 sequence (DNA): TGTGCCAGCAGATTTGACATGGATAATTCACCCCTCCACTTT.

Comments on this clonotype: A single base separates this from a much larger clone, so it may be a read error. The conserved phenylalanine or tryptophan normally closing the CDR3 is absent here, so this likely arose from a read error. The chain combines TRBV10-3 with TRBJ1-2; a possible D gene is TRBD1 (6 bases). The germline CDR1 and CDR2 sequences are ENHRY and SYGVKD. The CDR3 totals 13 residues. Between the trimmed V and J ends, which lost 3 bases and 2 bases, there was a span of 7 bases. The CDR3 DNA reads as TGTGCCATCAGTGACAGGGGCAACTATGGCTACACCTCC. It specifies CAISDRGNYGYTS.

This clonotype was detected many times. This chain links TRBV20-1 with TRBJ1-4; the D is unclear. The germline V gene encodes CDR1 DFQATT and CDR2 SNEGSKA (reference sequence). The CDR3 sequence is 13 residues long. V lost 5 bases and J 7 bases, leaving 14 bases between the germline ends. The DNA of the CDR3 is TGCAGTGCTGGGCCCGCGGGAGGTGAAAAACTGTTTTTT. It specifies CSAGPAGGEKLFF.

V gene TRBV7-9 combines with J gene TRBJ2-7; no firm D call. Germline assignment: CDR1 SEHNR and CDR2 FQNEAQ (reference sequence). Trimming removed 4 bases at V and 7 bases at J, with 11 bases between. This CDR3 contains 12 residues. The CDR3 here is CASSSSIQEQYF. CDR3 DNA sequence: TGTGCCAGCAGCTCCAGCATCCAAGAGCAGTACTTC. Full variable domain (missing parts from reference TRBV7-9 and TRBJ2-7): DTGVSQNPRHKITKRGQNVTFRCDPISEHNRLYWYRQTLGQGPEFLTYFQNEAQLEKSRLLSDRFSAERPKGSFSTLEIQRTEQGDSAMYLCASSSSIQEQYFGPGTRLTVT.

The sample holds many counts of this clonotype. For the CDR3, the DNA is TGCGCCAGCAGCCGGACAGGGGTTAATGAAAAACTGTTTTTT. Amino acid sequence: CASSRTGVNEKLFF. The rearrangement uses TRBV5-1 and TRBJ1-4, with TRBD1 matching 9 bases. V trimming: 4 bases; J trimming: 4 bases; junction bases outside the gene matches: 2. Germline V lookup: CDR1 SGHRS, CDR2 YFSETQ. CDR3 length: 14 amino acids.

This clonotype was recorded at least ten times. The chain employs TRBV14 and TRBJ2-5; D not certain. The CDR3 covers 15 residues. Germline V gene lookup returns CDR1 SGHDN and CDR2 FVKESK. Trimming took 1 base from V and 1 from J, leaving 10 bases between them. CDR3 sequence (DNA): TGTGCCAGCAGCCAAGGGGCAGTCTCCCAAGAGACCCAGTACTTC. The encoded protein is CASSQGAVSQETQYF.

This clonotype has a count of ten or more. This chain links TRBV5-1 with TRBJ2-1; 8 bases match TRBD1. The CDR3 has 15 residues. J lost 3 bases, V lost 3 bases, and 5 bases had no gene match. Germline-derived CDR1 and CDR2 are SGHRS and YFSETQ. CDR3: CASSSMDRVYNEQFF. CDR3 bases: TGCGCCAGCAGCTCGATGGACAGGGTCTACAATGAGCAGTTCTTC.

A few counts support this clonotype. Here the CDR3 reads CSARDWAGDYEQYF. The CDR3 nucleotides are TGCAGTGCTAGAGATTGGGCCGGGGACTACGAGCAGTACTTC. The chain carries TRBV20-1 and TRBJ2-7, with D tentatively TRBD2 (5 bases). CDR1 and CDR2 (germline): DFQATT, SNEGSKA (reference sequence). Trimming cost V 0 bases and J 3 bases, with 12 bases left between them. CDR3 size: 14 residues.

This clonotype turned up a few times. The rearrangement uses TRBV20-1 and TRBJ2-2; 12 nucleotides align to TRBD1. Germline trimming cut 1 base from V and 0 bases from J; bases unmatched to any gene: 6. CDR3 size: 18 residues. CDR1 DFQATT and CDR2 SNEGSKA come from the germline V gene (reference sequence). CDR3 in amino acids: CSARGYRDRGPNTGELFF. The CDR3 DNA is TGCAGTGCTAGAGGATATCGGGACAGGGGGCCGAACACCGGGGAGCTGTTTTTT.

The chain joins TRBV12-3 or TRBV12-4 to TRBJ2-7; D is uncertain. CDR3 length: 14 residues. Trimming cost V 6 bases and J 0 bases, with 12 bases left between them. The CDR3, as DNA: TGTGCCAGCAGAACGACGGCCAGCTCCTACGAGCAGTACTTC. Its protein is CASRTTASSYEQYF.

This chain joins TRBV7-9 and TRBJ1-5, with TRBD1 as a possible D gene (6 bases). Trimming took 8 bases from V and 7 from J, leaving 15 bases between them. Germline values: CDR1 SEHNR, CDR2 FQNEAQ (reference sequence). This CDR3 spans 13 amino acids. The CDR3 spells CASDGDNVQPQHF. The CDR3 DNA follows: TGTGCCAGCGACGGGGACAACGTGCAGCCCCAGCATTTT.

This clonotype occurred many times. The chain is built from TRBV2 and TRBJ2-7, with TRBD1 matching over 7 bases. Germline CDR1 and CDR2: SNHLY and FYNNEI. The CDR3 covers 14 residues. Germline trimming cut 10 bases from V and 5 bases from J; bases unmatched to any gene: 14. CDR3 residues: CATQAGTATNEQYF. The CDR3 region has the DNA TGTGCCACCCAGGCCGGGACAGCTACTAACGAGCAGTACTTC.

This clonotype was observed a few times. The V gene is TRBV27, the J gene TRBJ1-5; D unclear. This CDR3 contains 14 residues. CDR1 is MNHEY, CDR2 SMNVEV, per germline (reference sequence). Trimming stripped 3 bases from V and 3 bases from J, with 9 bases between. The CDR3 DNA reads as TGTGCCAGCAGTTTGCCAGGAACCAATCAGCCCCAGCATTTT. Translating it yields CASSLPGTNQPQHF.

In this sample, this clonotype turned up many times. DNA of the CDR3: TGTGCCAGCAGCCGTCCCGGGACAGCAAACTATGGCTACACCTTC. It is translated as CASSRPGTANYGYTF. V usage is TRBV7-9 and J usage is TRBJ1-2; 7 bases map to TRBD1. This CDR3 has 15 amino acids. Trimming took 5 bases from V and 2 from J; bases not matched to a gene: 8. Per the germline V gene, CDR1 is SEHNR and CDR2 is FQNEAQ (reference sequence).

This clonotype was seen more than once but under ten times. The germline gene is not matched at one end of the junction; a read error may be the cause. The CDR3 coding sequence is TGTGCCAGCAGCTCCGGACTAGCTTTGGACTTC. The encoded protein is CASSSGLALDF. The rearrangement uses TRBV7-2 and TRBJ2-4, with TRBD2 matching over 8 bases. The CDR3 totals 11 residues. CDR1 and CDR2 (germline): SGHTA, FQGNSA.

The chain uses TRBV10-2 and TRBJ2-3; D is unresolved. The length of the CDR3 is 13 residues. V was cut by 4 bases and J by 2 bases, with 7 bases left in between. Looked up from germline, CDR1 is WSHSY and CDR2 is SAAADI. The CDR3 here is CASSVGHTDTQYF. The CDR3 coding sequence is TGCGCCAGCAGTGTGGGCCACACAGATACGCAGTATTTT.

At least ten counts were recorded for this clonotype. This rearrangement joins TRBV7-2 to TRBJ2-7, with unresolved D. Between the trimmed V and J ends, which lost 5 bases and 3 bases, there was a span of 8 bases. Germline V gene data show CDR1 as SGHTA and CDR2 as FQGNSA. The CDR3 is 12 residues long. The chain's CDR3 is CASSPTFYEQYF. CDR3 sequence (DNA): TGTGCCAGCAGCCCGACATTCTACGAGCAGTACTTC.

This clonotype was counted many times. The V call is TRBV6-2 or TRBV6-3, the J call TRBJ1-6, with a tentative D call TRBD1 (6 bases). The length of the CDR3 is 16 residues. V was trimmed by 8 bases and J by 5 bases, leaving 19 bases between them. Germline V lookup: CDR1 MNHEY, CDR2 SVGEGT. This chain's CDR3 is CASSSTGLGDNSPLHF. The DNA of the CDR3 is TGTGCCAGCTCATCGACAGGATTAGGGGATAATTCACCCCTCCACTTT.

This clonotype was picked up a small number of times. J is TRBJ2-5 and V is TRBV4-3; 8 bases match TRBD2. CDR3 size: 15 residues. Germline V gives CDR1 LGHNA, CDR2 YSLEER. V lost 0 bases to trimming and J lost 6 bases; unmatched junction nucleotides: 6. The CDR3 loop reads CASSQERTSFQTQYF. In DNA, the CDR3 is TGCGCCAGCAGCCAAGAGAGGACTAGCTTTCAGACCCAGTACTTC.

This clonotype appeared a few times. The chain links TRBV29-1 to TRBJ1-1; D uncertain. Germline loops: CDR1 SQVTM, CDR2 ANQGSEA. The CDR3 consists of 13 residues. The germline V and J ends were trimmed by 6 bases and 6 bases, with 17 bases remaining between them. CDR3 in DNA: TGCAGCGTCTCCAAGGGATTACTGGCTGAAGCTTTCTTT. It encodes CSVSKGLLAEAFF. Supplemented by reference TRBV29-1 and TRBJ1-1, the full variable domain reads SAVISQKPSRDICQRGTSLTIQCQVDSQVTMMFWYRQQPGQSLTLIATANQGSEATYESGFVIDKFPISRPNLTFSTLTVSNMSPEDSSIYLCSVSKGLLAEAFFGQGTRLTVV.

This clonotype was observed many times. V usage is TRBV7-9 and J usage is TRBJ1-6, with TRBD1 matching over 7 bases. Germline V gene sequence: CDR1 SEHNR, CDR2 FQNEAQ (reference sequence). CDR3 length: 16 amino acids. The V segment lost 4 bases and the J segment 6 bases; nucleotides outside the gene matches: 9. CDR3: CASSYAGTEPNSPLHF. The CDR3 DNA reads TGTGCCAGCAGCTACGCCGGGACAGAACCTAATTCACCCCTCCACTTT. Combining the CDR3 with reference TRBV7-9 and TRBJ1-6 gives the whole variable domain DTGVSQNPRHKITKRGQNVTFRCDPISEHNRLYWYRQTLGQGPEFLTYFQNEAQLEKSRLLSDRFSAERPKGSFSTLEIQRTEQGDSAMYLCASSYAGTEPNSPLHFGNGTRLTVT.

There are a few counts of this clonotype. This chain connects TRBV10-1 to TRBJ1-2; D is unresolved. Germline CDR1 reads WNHNN; CDR2 reads SYGVQD (reference sequence). Trimming shortened V by 5 bases and J by 5 bases, and 9 bases separated the two germline ends. The CDR3 spans 12 residues. The CDR3 reads CASSHNDYGYTF. The CDR3 DNA sequence: TGCGCCAGCAGTCATAACGATTATGGCTACACCTTC.